This T cell receptor (beta chain) was found in a study of T cell changes during pregnancy in multiple sclerosis. This clone was seen only a few times. Clones were read by immunoSEQ multiplex PCR, and TCRdb kept only the in-frame ones, dropping some. The table shows 58,000 or so clones, with about 88% occurring only once. The CDR3 is 15 amino acids. Germline V lookup: CDR1 MGHRA, CDR2 YSYEKL. V lost 4 bases to trimming and J lost 2 bases; unmatched junction nucleotides: 3. J is TRBJ2-2 and V is TRBV4-1; 8 bases are shared with TRBD2. The clonotype was recovered from a female donor with multiple sclerosis, enrolled in a pregnancy study. The source was peripheral blood, collected after pregnancy. DNA for the CDR3: TGCGCCAGCAGCCTACTAGCGGCAAACACCGGGGAGCTGTTTTTT. Encoded protein: CASSLLAANTGELFF.